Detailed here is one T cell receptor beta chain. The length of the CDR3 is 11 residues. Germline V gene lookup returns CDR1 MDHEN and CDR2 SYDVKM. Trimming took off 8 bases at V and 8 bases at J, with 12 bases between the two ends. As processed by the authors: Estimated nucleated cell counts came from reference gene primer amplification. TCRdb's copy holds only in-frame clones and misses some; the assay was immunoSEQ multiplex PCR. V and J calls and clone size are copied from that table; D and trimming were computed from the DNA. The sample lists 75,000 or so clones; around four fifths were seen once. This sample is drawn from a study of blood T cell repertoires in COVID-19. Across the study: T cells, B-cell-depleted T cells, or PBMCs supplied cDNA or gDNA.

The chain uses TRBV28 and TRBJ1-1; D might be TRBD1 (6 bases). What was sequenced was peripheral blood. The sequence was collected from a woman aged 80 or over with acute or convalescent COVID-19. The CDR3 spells CASVTGTEAFF. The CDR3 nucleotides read TGTGCCAGCGTTACCGGGACAGAAGCTTTCTTT.